This T cell receptor beta chain was sequenced for a study of CD8 T cells in ankylosing spondylitis. This clonotype came up many times. Its antigen remains unknown. Using quantitative 5'-RACE with molecular barcodes, the authors made TCR beta libraries. TCRdb re-analysed the 5' RACE reads in MiXCR, keeping a single row per CDR3 protein. The data contain about 540,000 distinct CDR3 sequences, 10% to 15% of them singletons. Study-level findings and limits: A TCR beta motif made of 7 to 9 highly homologous variants seemed typical of ankylosing spondylitis blood. Researchers reportedly found disease-linked clones significantly enriched in matched ankylosing spondylitis synovial fluid. Some motif variants were previously reported in reactive arthritis synovial fluid and blood.

Sequencing was carried out using blood, either unsorted or a sorted T cell fraction (not recorded which). The clonotype was recovered from a male donor with ankylosing spondylitis.

The CDR3 protein is CATSAGQGAINEQFF. The CDR3 region has the DNA TGTGCCACCAGTGCGGGACAGGGGGCAATAAATGAGCAGTTCTTC. This chain uses TRBV24-1 with TRBJ2-1; 12 nucleotides align to TRBD1. The CDR3 runs to 15 residues. CDR1 and CDR2 (germline): KGHDR, SFDVKD. V shed 5 bases and J 7 bases; nucleotides not matched to a gene: 5.